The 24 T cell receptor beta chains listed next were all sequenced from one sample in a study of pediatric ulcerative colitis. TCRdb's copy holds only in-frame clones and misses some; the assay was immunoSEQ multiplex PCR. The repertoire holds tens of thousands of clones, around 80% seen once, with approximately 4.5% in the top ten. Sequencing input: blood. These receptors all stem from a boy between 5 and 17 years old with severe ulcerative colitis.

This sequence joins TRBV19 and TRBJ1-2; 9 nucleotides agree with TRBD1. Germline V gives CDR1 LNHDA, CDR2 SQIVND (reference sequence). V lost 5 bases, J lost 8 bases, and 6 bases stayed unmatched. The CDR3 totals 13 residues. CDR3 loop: CASSRTGESGYTF. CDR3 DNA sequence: TGTGCCAGTAGTCGGACAGGGGAAAGCGGCTACACCTTC.

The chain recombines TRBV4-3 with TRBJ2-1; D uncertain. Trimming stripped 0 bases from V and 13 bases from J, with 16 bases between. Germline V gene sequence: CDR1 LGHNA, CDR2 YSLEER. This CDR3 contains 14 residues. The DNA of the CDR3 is TGCGCCAGCAGCCAAGACTTTAGGGCCGACTTTCAGTTCTTC. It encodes CASSQDFRADFQFF.

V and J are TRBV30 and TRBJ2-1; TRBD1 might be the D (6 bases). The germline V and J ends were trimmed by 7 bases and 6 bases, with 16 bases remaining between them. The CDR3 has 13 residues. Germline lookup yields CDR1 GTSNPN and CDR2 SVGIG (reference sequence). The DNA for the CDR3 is TGTGCCTTCCTTGCACAGGGTCTCAATGAGCAGTTCTTC. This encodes CAFLAQGLNEQFF.

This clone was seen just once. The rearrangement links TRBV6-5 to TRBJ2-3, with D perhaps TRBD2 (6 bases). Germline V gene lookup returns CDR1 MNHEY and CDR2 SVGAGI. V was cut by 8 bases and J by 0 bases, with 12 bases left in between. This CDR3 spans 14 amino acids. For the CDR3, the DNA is TGTGCCAGCCGGGATGGGACTAGCACAGATACGCAGTATTTT. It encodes CASRDGTSTDTQYF.

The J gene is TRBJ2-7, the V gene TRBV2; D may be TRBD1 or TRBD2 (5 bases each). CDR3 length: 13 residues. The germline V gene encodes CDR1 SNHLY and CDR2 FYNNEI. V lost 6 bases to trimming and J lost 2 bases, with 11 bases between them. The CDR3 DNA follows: TGTGCCAGCAGCCCACTAGGGGCCTACGAGCAGTACTTC. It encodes CASSPLGAYEQYF. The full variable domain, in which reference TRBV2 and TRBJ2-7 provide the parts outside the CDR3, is EPEVTQTPSHQVTQMGQEVILRCVPISNHLYFYWYRQILGQKVEFLVSFYNNEISEKSEIFDDQFSVERPDGSNFTLKIRSTKLEDSAMYFCASSPLGAYEQYFGPGTRLTVT.

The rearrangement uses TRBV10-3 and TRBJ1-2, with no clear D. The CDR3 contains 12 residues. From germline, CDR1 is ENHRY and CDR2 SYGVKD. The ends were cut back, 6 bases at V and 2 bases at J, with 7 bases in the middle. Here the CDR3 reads CAISQGNYGYTF. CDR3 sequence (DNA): TGTGCCATCAGCCAAGGGAACTATGGCTACACCTTC.

The CDR3 region is CATEGDVSYEQYF. CDR3 nucleotide sequence: TGTGCCACGGAAGGGGACGTATCCTACGAGCAGTACTTC. V usage is TRBV6-5 and J usage is TRBJ2-7; D is possibly TRBD1 or TRBD2 (5 bases each). Germline V gene data show CDR1 as MNHEY and CDR2 as SVGAGI. The CDR3 extends over 13 amino acids. V lost 10 bases to trimming and J lost 1 base, with 14 bases between them.

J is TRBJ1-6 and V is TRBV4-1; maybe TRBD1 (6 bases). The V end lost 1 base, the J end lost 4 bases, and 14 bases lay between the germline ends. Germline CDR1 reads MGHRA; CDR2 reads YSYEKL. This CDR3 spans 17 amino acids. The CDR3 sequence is CASSQVYREIYNSPLHF. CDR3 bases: TGCGCCAGCAGCCAAGTTTACAGGGAAATATATAATTCACCCCTCCACTTT.

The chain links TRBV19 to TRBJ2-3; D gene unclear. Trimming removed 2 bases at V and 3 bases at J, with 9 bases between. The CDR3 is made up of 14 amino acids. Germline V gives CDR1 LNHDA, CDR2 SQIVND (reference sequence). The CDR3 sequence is CASSISVTTDTQYF. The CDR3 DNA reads TGTGCCAGTAGTATAAGTGTTACGACAGATACGCAGTATTTT.

DNA for the CDR3: TGTGCCAGCAGTCGGTCTGGGGTCTCTGGAAACACCATATATTTT. This encodes CASSRSGVSGNTIYF. The chain combines TRBV6-5 with TRBJ1-3; no definite D call. This CDR3 is 15 amino acids long. V was trimmed by 5 bases and J by 0 bases, leaving 11 bases between them. The V gene's germline CDR1 is MNHEY and CDR2 SVGAGI.

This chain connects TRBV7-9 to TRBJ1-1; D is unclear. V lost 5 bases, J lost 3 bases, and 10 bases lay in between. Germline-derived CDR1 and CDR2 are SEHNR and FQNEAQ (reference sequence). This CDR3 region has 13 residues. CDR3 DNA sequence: TGTGCCAGCAGCCCAGCCGGGGACACTGAAGCTTTCTTT. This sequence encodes CASSPAGDTEAFF.

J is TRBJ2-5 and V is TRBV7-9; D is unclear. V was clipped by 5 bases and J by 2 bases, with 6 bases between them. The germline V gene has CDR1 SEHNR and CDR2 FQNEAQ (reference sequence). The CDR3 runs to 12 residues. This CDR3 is CASSPTQETQYF. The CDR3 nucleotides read TGTGCCAGCAGCCCCACGCAAGAGACCCAGTACTTC.

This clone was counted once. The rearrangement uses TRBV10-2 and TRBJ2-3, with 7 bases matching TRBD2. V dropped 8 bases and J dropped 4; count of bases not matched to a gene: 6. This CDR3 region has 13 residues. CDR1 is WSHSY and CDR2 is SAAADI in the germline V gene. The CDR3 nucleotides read TGCGCCAGCTCAGCGGGGATGGCAGATACGCAGTATTTT. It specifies CASSAGMADTQYF.

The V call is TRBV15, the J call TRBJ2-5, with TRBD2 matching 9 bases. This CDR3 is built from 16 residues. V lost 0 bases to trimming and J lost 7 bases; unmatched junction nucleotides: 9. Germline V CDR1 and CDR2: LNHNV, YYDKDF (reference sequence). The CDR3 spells CATSRDKGLAGLTQYF. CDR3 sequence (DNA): TGTGCCACCAGCAGAGATAAAGGGCTAGCGGGGTTGACCCAGTACTTC.

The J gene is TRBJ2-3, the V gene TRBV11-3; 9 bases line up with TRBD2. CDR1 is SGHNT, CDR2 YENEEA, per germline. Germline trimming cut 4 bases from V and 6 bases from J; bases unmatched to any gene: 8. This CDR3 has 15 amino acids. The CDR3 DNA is TGTGCCAGCAGCTCCGCTAGCGGGGATAGTGATACGCAGTATTTT. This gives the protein CASSSASGDSDTQYF.

The chain's CDR3 is CTSSQAIQGALDTEAFF. As DNA, the CDR3 is TGCACCAGCAGCCAAGCTATCCAGGGGGCGTTGGACACTGAAGCTTTCTTT. V usage is TRBV1 and J usage is TRBJ1-1; the table assigns TRBD1, which was not confirmed against the DNA. TRBV1 is listed as a pseudogene. The CDR3 contains 17 residues.

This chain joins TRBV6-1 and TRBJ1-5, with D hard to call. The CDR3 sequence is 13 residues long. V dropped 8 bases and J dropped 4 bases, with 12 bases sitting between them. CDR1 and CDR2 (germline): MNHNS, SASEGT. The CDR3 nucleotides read TGTGCCAGCCAGGTGACGGGAAATCAGCCCCAGCATTTT. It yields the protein CASQVTGNQPQHF.

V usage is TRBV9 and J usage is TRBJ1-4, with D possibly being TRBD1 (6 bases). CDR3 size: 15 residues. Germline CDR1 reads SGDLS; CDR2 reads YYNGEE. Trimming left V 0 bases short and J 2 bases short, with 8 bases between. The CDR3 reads CASSVGGATNEKLFF. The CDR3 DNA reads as TGTGCCAGCAGCGTAGGGGGGGCTACTAATGAAAAACTGTTTTTT. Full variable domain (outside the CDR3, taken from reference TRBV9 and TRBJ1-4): DSGVTQTPKHLITATGQRVTLRCSPRSGDLSVYWYQQSLDQGLQFLIQYYNGEERAKGNILERFSAQQFPDLHSELNLSSLELGDSALYFCASSVGGATNEKLFFGSGTQLSVL.

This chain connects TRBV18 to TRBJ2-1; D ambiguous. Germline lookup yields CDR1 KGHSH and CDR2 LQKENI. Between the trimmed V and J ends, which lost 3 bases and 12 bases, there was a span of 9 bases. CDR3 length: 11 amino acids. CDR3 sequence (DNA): TGTGCCAGCTCACCCGGCGACATGCAGTTCTTC. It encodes CASSPGDMQFF.

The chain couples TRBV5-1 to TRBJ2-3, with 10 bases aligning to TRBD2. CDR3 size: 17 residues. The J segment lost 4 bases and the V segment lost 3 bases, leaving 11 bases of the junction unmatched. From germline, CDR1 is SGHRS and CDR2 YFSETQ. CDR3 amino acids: CASSWGSGGRGADTQYF. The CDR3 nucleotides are TGCGCCAGCAGCTGGGGTAGCGGGGGGCGAGGGGCAGATACGCAGTATTTT.

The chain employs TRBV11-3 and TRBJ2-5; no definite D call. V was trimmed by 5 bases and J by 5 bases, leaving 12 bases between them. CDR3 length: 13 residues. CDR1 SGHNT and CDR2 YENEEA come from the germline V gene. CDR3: CASSATSLETQYF. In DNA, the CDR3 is TGTGCCAGCAGCGCGACCAGTCTCGAGACCCAGTACTTC.

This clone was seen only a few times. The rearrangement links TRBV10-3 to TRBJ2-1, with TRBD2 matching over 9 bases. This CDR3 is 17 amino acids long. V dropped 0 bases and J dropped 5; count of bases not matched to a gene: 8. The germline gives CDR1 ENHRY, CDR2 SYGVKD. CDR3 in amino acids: CAISESLASGDHNEQFF. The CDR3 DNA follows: TGTGCCATCAGTGAGTCCCTGGCTAGCGGGGACCACAATGAGCAGTTCTTC.

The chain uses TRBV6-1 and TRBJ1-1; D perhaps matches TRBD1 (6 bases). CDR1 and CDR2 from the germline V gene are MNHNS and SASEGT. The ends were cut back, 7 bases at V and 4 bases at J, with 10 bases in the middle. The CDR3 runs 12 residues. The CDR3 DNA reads TGTGCCAGCAATAGGGGGGCCACTGAAGCTTTCTTT. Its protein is CASNRGATEAFF.

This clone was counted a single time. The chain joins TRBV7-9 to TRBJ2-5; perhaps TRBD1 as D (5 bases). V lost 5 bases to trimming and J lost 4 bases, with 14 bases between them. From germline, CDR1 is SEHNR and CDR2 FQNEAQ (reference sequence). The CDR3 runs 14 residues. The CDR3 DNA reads TGTGCCAGCAGCCGATCAGGGCAAGGAGAGACCCAGTACTTC. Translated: CASSRSGQGETQYF.